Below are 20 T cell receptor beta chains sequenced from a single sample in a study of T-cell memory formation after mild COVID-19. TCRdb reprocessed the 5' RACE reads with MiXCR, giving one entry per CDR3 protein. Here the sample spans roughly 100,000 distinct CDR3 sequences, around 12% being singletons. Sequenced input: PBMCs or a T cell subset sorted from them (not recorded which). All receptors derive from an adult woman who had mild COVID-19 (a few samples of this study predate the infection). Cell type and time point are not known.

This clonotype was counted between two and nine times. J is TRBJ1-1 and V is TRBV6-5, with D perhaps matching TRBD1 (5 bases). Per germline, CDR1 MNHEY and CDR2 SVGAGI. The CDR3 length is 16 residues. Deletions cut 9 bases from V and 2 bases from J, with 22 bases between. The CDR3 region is CASRVNTGPRNTEAFF. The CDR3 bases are TGTGCCAGTAGAGTCAATACAGGTCCACGCAACACTGAAGCTTTCTTT.

CDR3 amino acids: CASRGAGETYNEQFF. Here the CDR3 DNA reads TGTGCCAGCAGGGGAGCCGGGGAGACATACAATGAGCAGTTCTTC. V and J are TRBV2 and TRBJ2-1; tentatively, D is TRBD2 (5 bases). Per germline, CDR1 SNHLY and CDR2 FYNNEI. The CDR3 extends over 15 amino acids. Trimming stripped 6 bases from V and 4 bases from J, with 16 bases between. The entire variable domain, with the rest obtained from reference TRBV2 and TRBJ2-1, is as follows: EPEVTQTPSHQVTQMGQEVILRCVPISNHLYFYWYRQILGQKVEFLVSFYNNEISEKSEIFDDQFSVERPDGSNFTLKIRSTKLEDSAMYFCASRGAGETYNEQFFGPGTRLTVL.

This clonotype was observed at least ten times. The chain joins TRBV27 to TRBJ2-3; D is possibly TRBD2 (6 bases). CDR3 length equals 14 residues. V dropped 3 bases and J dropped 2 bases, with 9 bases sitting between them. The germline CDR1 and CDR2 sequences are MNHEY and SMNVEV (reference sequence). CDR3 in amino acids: CASSLGLDTDTQYF. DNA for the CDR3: TGTGCCAGCAGTTTGGGACTGGACACAGATACGCAGTATTTT.

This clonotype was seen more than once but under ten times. CDR3 sequence (DNA): TGTGCCAGCAGCTCCCCCGGGCAGGGAGCCCAAACTAACTATGGCTACACCTTC. It specifies CASSSPGQGAQTNYGYTF. The rearrangement joins TRBV7-6 to TRBJ1-2; D possibly corresponds to TRBD1 (5 bases). Germline V gives CDR1 SGHVS, CDR2 FNYEAQ. The CDR3 consists of 18 residues. V was trimmed by 4 bases and J by 0 bases, leaving 21 bases between them.

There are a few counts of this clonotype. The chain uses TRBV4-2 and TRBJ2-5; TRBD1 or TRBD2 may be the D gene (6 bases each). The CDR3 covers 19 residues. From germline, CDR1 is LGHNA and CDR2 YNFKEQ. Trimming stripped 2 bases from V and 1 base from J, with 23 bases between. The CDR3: CASSQLKLAARGTQETQYF. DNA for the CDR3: TGTGCCAGCAGCCAATTGAAACTAGCTGCAAGGGGGACCCAAGAGACCCAGTACTTC.

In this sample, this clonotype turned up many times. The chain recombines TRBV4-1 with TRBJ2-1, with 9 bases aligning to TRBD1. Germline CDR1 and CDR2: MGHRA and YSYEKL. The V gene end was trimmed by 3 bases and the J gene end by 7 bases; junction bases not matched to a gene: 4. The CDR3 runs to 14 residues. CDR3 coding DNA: TGCGCCAGCAGCCAGCCGGGACAGGGAAATGAGCAGTTCTTC. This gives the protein CASSQPGQGNEQFF.

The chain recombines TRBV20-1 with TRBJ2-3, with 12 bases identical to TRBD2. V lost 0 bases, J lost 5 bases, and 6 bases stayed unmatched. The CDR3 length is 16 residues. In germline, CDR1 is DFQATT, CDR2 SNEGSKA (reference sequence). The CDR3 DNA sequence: TGCAGTGCTAGAGAACCTAGCGGGGGGGCCGTAGATACGCAGTATTTT. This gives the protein CSAREPSGGAVDTQYF.

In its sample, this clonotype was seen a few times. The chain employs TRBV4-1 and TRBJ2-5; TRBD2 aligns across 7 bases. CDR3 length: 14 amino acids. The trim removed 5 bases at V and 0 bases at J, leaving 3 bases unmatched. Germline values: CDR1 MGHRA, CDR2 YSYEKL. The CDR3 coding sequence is TGCGCCAGCAGCTCGAGCGGGAACCAAGAGACCCAGTACTTC. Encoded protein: CASSSSGNQETQYF.

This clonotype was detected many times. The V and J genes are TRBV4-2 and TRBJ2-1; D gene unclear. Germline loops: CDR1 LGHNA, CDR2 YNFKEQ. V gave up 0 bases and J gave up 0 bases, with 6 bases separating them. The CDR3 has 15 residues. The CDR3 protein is CASSQDRSSYNEQFF. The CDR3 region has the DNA TGTGCCAGCAGCCAAGATAGAAGCTCCTACAATGAGCAGTTCTTC.

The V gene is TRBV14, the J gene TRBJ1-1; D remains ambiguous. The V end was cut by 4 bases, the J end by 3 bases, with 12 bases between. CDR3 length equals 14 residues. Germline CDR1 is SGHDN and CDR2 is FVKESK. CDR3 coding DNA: TGTGCCAGCAGCCTGACGGGTGGTTACACTGAAGCTTTCTTT. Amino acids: CASSLTGGYTEAFF.

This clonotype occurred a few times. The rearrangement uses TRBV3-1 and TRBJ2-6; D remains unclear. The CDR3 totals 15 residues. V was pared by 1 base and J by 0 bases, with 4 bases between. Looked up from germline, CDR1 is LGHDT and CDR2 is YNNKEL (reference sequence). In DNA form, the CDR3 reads TGTGCCAGCAGCCAAGTAGGCTCTGGGGCCAACGTCCTGACTTTC. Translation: CASSQVGSGANVLTF.

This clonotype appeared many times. The CDR3 coding sequence is TGCAGCGGTGGACAGGGGGTGTACAATGAGCAGTTCTTC. This encodes CSGGQGVYNEQFF. V and J are TRBV29-1 and TRBJ2-1; 10 bases are a match to TRBD1. From germline, CDR1 is SQVTM and CDR2 ANQGSEA. After removal of 7 bases from V and 4 bases from J, the junction contained 4 bases not matched to a gene. The CDR3 consists of 13 residues.

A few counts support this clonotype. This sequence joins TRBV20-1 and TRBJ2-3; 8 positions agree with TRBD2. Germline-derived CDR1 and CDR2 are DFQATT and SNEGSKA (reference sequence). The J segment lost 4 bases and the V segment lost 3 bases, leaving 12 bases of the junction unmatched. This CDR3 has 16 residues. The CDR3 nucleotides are TGCAGTGCTAGCTTTGGTGCGGGAGGAGGCCCAGATACGCAGTATTTT. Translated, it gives CSASFGAGGGPDTQYF.

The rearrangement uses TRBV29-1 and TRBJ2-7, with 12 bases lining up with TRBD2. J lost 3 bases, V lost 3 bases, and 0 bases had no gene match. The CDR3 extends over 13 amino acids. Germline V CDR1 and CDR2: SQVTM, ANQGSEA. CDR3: CSVETSGSYEQYF. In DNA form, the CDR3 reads TGCAGCGTTGAGACTAGCGGGAGCTACGAGCAGTACTTC.

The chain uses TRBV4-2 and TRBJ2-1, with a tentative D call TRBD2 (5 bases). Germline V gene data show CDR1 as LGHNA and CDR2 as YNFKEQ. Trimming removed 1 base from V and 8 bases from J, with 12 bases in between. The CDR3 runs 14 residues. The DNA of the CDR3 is TGTGCCAGCAGCCAAGCCACCCCCGGGGATGAGCAGTTCTTC. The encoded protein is CASSQATPGDEQFF.

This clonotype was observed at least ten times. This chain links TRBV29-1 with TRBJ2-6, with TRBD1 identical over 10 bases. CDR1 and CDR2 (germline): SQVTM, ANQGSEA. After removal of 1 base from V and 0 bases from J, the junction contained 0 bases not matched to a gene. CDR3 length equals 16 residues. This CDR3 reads CSVEGTGGSGANVLTF. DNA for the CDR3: TGCAGCGTTGAAGGGACAGGGGGCTCTGGGGCCAACGTCCTGACTTTC.

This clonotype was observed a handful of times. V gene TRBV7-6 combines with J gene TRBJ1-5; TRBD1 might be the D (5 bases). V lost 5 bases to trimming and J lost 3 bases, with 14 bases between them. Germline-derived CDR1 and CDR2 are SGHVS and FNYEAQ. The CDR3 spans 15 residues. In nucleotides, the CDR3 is TGTGCCAGCAGCATGAACGAGGGGTCCAATCAGCCCCAGCATTTT. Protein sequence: CASSMNEGSNQPQHF.

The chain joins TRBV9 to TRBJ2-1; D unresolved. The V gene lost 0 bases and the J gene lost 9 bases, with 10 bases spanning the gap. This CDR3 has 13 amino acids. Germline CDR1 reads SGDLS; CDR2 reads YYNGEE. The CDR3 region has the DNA TGTGCCAGCAGCGTAGGTGGGTCTGGTGAGCAGTTCTTC. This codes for CASSVGGSGEQFF. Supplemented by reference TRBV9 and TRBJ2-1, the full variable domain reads DSGVTQTPKHLITATGQRVTLRCSPRSGDLSVYWYQQSLDQGLQFLIQYYNGEERAKGNILERFSAQQFPDLHSELNLSSLELGDSALYFCASSVGGSGEQFFGPGTRLTVL.

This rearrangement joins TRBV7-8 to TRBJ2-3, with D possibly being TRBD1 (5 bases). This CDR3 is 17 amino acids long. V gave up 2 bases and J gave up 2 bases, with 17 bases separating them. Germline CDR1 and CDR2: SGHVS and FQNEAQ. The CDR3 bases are TGTGCCAGCAGCTTATCGACAGCTTACCTATACACAGATACGCAGTATTTT. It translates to CASSLSTAYLYTDTQYF.

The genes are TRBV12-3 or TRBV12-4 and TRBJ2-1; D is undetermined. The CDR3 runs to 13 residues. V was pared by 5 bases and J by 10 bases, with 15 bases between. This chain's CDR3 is CASSANSWTEQFF. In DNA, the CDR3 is TGTGCCAGCAGTGCAAACAGTTGGACCGAGCAGTTCTTC.